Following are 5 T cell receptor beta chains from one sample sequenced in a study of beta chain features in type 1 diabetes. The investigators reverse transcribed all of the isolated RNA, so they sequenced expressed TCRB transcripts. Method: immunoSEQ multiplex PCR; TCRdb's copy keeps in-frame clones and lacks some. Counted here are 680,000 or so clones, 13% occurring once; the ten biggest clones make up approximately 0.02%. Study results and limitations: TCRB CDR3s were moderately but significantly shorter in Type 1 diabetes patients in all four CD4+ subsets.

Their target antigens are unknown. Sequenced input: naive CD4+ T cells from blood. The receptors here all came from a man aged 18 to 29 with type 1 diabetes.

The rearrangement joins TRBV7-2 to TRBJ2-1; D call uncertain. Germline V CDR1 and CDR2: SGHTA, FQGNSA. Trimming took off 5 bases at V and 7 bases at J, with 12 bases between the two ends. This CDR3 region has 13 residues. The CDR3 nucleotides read TGTGCCAGCAGCCCAACTTGGGGTAATGAGCAGTTCTTC. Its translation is CASSPTWGNEQFF.

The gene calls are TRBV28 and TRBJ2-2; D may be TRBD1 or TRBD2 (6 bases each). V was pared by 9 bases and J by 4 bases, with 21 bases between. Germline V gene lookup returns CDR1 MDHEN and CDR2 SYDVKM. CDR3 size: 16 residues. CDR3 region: CASLSGAVDSTGELFF. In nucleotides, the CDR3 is TGTGCCAGTCTTTCGGGGGCCGTGGATAGCACCGGGGAGCTGTTTTTT.

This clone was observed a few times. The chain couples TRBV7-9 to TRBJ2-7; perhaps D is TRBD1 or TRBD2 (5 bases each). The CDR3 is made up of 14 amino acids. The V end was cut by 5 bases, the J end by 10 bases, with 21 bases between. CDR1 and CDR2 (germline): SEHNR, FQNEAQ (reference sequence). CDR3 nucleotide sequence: TGTGCCAGCAGCCTGGGTACGGGACCGAAAATTCAGTACTTC. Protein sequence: CASSLGTGPKIQYF. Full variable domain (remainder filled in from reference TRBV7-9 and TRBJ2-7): DTGVSQNPRHKITKRGQNVTFRCDPISEHNRLYWYRQTLGQGPEFLTYFQNEAQLEKSRLLSDRFSAERPKGSFSTLEIQRTEQGDSAMYLCASSLGTGPKIQYFGPGTRLTVT.

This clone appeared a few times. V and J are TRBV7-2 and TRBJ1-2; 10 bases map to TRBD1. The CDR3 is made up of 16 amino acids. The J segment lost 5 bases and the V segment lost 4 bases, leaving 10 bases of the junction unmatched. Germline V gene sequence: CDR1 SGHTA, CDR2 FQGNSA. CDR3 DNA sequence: TGTGCCAGCAGCTCCTGGACCGGGACAGGGGAATATGGCTACACCTTC. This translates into CASSSWTGTGEYGYTF.

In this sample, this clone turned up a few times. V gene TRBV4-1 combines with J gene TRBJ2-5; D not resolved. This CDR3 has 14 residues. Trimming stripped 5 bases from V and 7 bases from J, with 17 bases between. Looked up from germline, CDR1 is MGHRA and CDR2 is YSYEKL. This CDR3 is CASSSQDVTGTQYF. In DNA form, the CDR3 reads TGCGCCAGCAGCTCTCAGGACGTAACGGGGACCCAGTACTTC.